What follows are 4 T cell receptor beta chains derived from one specimen sequenced in a study of blood T cell repertoires in COVID-19. Only in-frame clones appear in the TCRdb table, and some are missing; sequencing was by immunoSEQ multiplex PCR. The table lists around 150,000 clones, roughly 89% of them singletons. Specimen: peripheral blood. These receptors were taken from a woman aged 60-75 years who had recovered from COVID-19.

V and J are TRBV24-1 and TRBJ1-2; D not resolved. The V gene lost 3 bases and the J gene lost 1 base, with 5 bases spanning the gap. Germline V lookup: CDR1 KGHDR, CDR2 SFDVKD. The CDR3 covers 13 residues. CDR3 in amino acids: CATSDADNYGYTF. The CDR3 nucleotides read TGTGCCACCAGTGATGCGGATAACTATGGCTACACCTTC.

The chain is built from TRBV19 and TRBJ2-3, with D possibly being TRBD2 (6 bases). V lost 6 bases and J lost 5, with 15 bases in between. This CDR3 comprises 14 residues. CDR1 and CDR2 from the germline V gene are LNHDA and SQIVND (reference sequence). CDR3 in DNA: TGTGCCAGTAGACCGGGAGCAAGGAAAGATACGCAGTATTTT. Amino acids: CASRPGARKDTQYF.

CDR3 bases: TGTGCCAGCAGTGAGCAGGGGCTAGGTGGCTACACCTTC. The encoded protein is CASSEQGLGGYTF. The J gene is TRBJ1-2, the V gene TRBV6-6; possible D gene TRBD1, 6 bases. The CDR3 is 13 residues long. V lost 5 bases and J 7 bases, leaving 14 bases between the germline ends. The germline CDR1 and CDR2 sequences are MNHNY and SVGAGI (reference sequence).

The chain joins TRBV9 to TRBJ2-3; 9 bases map to TRBD2. V shed 3 bases, J shed 3 bases, and the junction held 11 bases outside the gene matches. The CDR3 covers 17 residues. Germline loops: CDR1 SGDLS, CDR2 YYNGEE. The CDR3 coding sequence is TGTGCCAGCAGCGATACTCGGGGACTAGCAATTACAGATACGCAGTATTTT. This sequence encodes CASSDTRGLAITDTQYF.